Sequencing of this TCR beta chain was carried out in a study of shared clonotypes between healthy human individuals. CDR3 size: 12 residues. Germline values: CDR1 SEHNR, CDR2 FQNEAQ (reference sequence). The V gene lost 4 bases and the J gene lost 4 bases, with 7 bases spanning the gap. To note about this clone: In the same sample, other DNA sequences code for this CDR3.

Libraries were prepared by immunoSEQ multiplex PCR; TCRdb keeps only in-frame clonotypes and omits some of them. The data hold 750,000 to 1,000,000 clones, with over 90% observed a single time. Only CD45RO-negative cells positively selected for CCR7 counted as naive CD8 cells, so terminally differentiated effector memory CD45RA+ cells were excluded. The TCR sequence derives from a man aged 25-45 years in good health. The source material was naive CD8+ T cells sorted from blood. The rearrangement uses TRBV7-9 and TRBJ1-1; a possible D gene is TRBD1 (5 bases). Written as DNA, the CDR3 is TGTGCCAGCAGCTCGGGGGGCACTGAAGCTTTCTTT. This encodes CASSSGGTEAFF.